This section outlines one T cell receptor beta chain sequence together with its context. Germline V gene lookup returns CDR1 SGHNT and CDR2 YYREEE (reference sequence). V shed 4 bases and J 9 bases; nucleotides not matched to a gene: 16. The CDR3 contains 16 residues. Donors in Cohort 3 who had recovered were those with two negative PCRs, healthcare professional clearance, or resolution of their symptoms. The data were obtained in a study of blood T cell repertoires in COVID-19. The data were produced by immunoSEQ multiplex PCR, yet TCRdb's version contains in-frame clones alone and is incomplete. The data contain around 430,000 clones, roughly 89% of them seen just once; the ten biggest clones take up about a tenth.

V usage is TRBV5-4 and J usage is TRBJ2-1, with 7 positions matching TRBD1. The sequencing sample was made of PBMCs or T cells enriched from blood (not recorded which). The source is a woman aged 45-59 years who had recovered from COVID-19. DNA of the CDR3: TGTGCCAGCAGCCCGATGGGAACAGGGGTTACGGGTGAGCAGTTCTTC. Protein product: CASSPMGTGVTGEQFF.